The sequence of this T cell receptor beta chain was determined in a study of T cell responses to AZD1222 COVID-19 vaccine. Study-wide context: Second-dose groups at about 4 or about 12 weeks were pooled. General study points: Spike-specific TCR repertoires showed rising breadth and depth after two AZD1222 doses. Clonal diversity was possibly underestimated; the donors were predominantly white British and more often female. No repertoire was sampled before or during the peak T cell response, only after it.

The method was immunoSEQ multiplex PCR; TCRdb's version includes in-frame clones alone and lacks a portion of them. The data hold over 90,000 clones, with about nine tenths observed a single time. In regard to this clone: Its antigen is undetermined.

The trim removed 5 bases at V and 6 bases at J, leaving 9 bases unmatched. Looked up from germline, CDR1 is SEHNR and CDR2 is FQNEAQ (reference sequence). The CDR3 spans 15 residues. The input for sequencing was peripheral blood, taken on day 0 of AZD1222 vaccination. The sequence derives from an adult in good health. The chain has TRBV7-9 and TRBJ1-4; 7 nucleotides agree with TRBD1. CDR3 sequence: CASSPTGGQHEKLFF. DNA for the CDR3: TGTGCCAGCAGCCCGACTGGGGGACAGCATGAAAAACTGTTTTTT. The complete variable domain, with remaining parts taken from reference TRBV7-9 and TRBJ1-4, reads DTGVSQNPRHKITKRGQNVTFRCDPISEHNRLYWYRQTLGQGPEFLTYFQNEAQLEKSRLLSDRFSAERPKGSFSTLEIQRTEQGDSAMYLCASSPTGGQHEKLFFGSGTQLSVL.